Listed here are 12 T cell receptor beta chains from one sample, sequenced in a study of post-analysis software for immune sequencing data. Regarding the study as a whole: TRBV segments more frequent in patients than in controls numbered five and included TRBV5-6, TRBV5-1 and TRBV20-1.

Unique molecular identifiers featured in each of the TCR beta cDNA libraries. TCRdb reanalysed the PCR reads using MiXCR and keeps one entry per CDR3 protein. The table has about 380,000 distinct CDR3 sequences, less than 35% seen once; the top ten hold about an eighth. The antigens of these receptors remain unknown. Sequenced input: blood. Receptor source: a girl under 18 with multiple sclerosis.

The V gene is TRBV12-3 or TRBV12-4, the J gene TRBJ2-6; 9 bases are shared with TRBD1. V lost 5 bases, J lost 4 bases, and 6 bases stayed unmatched. This CDR3 region has 16 residues. In nucleotides, the CDR3 is TGTGCCAGCAGTCAACAGGGGGCGCGCGGGGCCAACGTCCTGACTTTC. Encoded protein: CASSQQGARGANVLTF.

V usage is TRBV12-3 or TRBV12-4 and J usage is TRBJ1-1; D not certain. The CDR3 consists of 13 residues. V was trimmed by 1 base and J by 6 bases, leaving 9 bases between them. CDR3 region: CASSLEGWAEAFF. The CDR3 DNA is TGTGCCAGCAGTTTAGAAGGGTGGGCTGAAGCTTTCTTT.

The CDR3 here is CASSLVRGSYNEQFF. The CDR3 nucleotides read TGTGCCAGCAGTTTAGTCAGGGGATCCTACAATGAGCAGTTCTTC. The chain links TRBV12-3 or TRBV12-4 to TRBJ2-1; possible D gene TRBD1, 6 bases. The CDR3 runs to 15 residues. With 1 base removed from V and 1 base from J, the gap between germline ends came to 8 bases.

The chain uses TRBV6-5 and TRBJ2-7; 11 bases are shared with TRBD2. Trimming removed 6 bases from V and 5 bases from J; junction bases left unmatched: 9. The CDR3 loop spans 15 amino acids. From germline, CDR1 is MNHEY and CDR2 SVGAGI. The CDR3 DNA sequence: TGTGCCAGCAGGTATTCTAGCGGGGGGAGAAACGAGCAGTACTTC. Encoded protein: CASRYSSGGRNEQYF.

This chain joins TRBV6-2 or TRBV6-3 and TRBJ1-5; D may be TRBD1 (6 bases). Between the trimmed V and J ends, which lost 5 bases and 0 bases, there was a span of 17 bases. Germline V CDR1 and CDR2: MNHEY, SVGEGT. This CDR3 is 17 amino acids long. The DNA for the CDR3 is TGTGCCAGCAGTCACTTGCGGAGGACAGTTAGCAATCAGCCCCAGCATTTT. This gives the protein CASSHLRRTVSNQPQHF.

The rearrangement joins TRBV6-6 to TRBJ1-6; TRBD1 is a possible D gene (5 bases). The CDR3 sequence is 14 residues long. Germline CDR1 is MNHNY and CDR2 is SVGAGI (reference sequence). V shed 2 bases and J shed 7 bases, with 9 bases lying between them. The CDR3 DNA reads as TGTGCCAGCAGTTACGGGACGGAGAATTCACCCCTCCACTTT. Its translation: CASSYGTENSPLHF.

This clonotype has only a few counts. The chain employs TRBV10-1 and TRBJ2-3; D is unresolved. CDR1 and CDR2 from the germline V gene are WNHNN and SYGVQD (reference sequence). The CDR3 runs to 15 residues. Trimming shortened V by 4 bases and J by 2 bases, and 13 bases separated the two germline ends. The CDR3 reads CASSGASNSTDTQYF. The CDR3 bases are TGCGCCAGCAGTGGGGCCAGCAACTCCACAGATACGCAGTATTTT.

This clonotype was counted only a few times. The chain recombines TRBV4-2 with TRBJ2-6; D not certain. The germline CDR1 and CDR2 sequences are LGHNA and YNFKEQ. There are 15 residues in the CDR3. The ends were cut back, 1 base at V and 3 bases at J, with 7 bases in the middle. The CDR3: CASSQATSGANVLTF. For the CDR3, the DNA is TGTGCCAGCAGCCAAGCGACGAGTGGGGCCAACGTCCTGACTTTC.

The genes are TRBV21-1 and TRBJ2-7; the DNA was not used to check the table's D call, TRBD1. TRBV21-1 is annotated as a pseudogene. CDR3 length: 17 residues. The CDR3 coding sequence is TGTGCCAGCAGCTCCCCGGAGGGGGACCTTAGCTCCTACGAGCAGTACTTC. Its protein product is CASSSPEGDLSSYEQYF.

On this clonotype itself: The junction does not match germline at one end; this may be a read error. The V and J genes are TRBV6-5 and TRBJ2-7; D is ambiguous. Germline lookup yields CDR1 MNHEY and CDR2 SVGAGI. The length of the CDR3 is 14 residues. The CDR3 is CASSYSTSSCEQYF. The CDR3 DNA reads as TGTGCCAGCAGTTACTCGACGAGTTCCTGCGAGCAGTACTTC.

This clonotype was recorded a few times. This chain links TRBV19 with TRBJ1-5; D may be TRBD1 (6 bases). V was pared by 10 bases and J by 2 bases, with 12 bases between. CDR1 is LNHDA and CDR2 is SQIVND in the germline V gene (reference sequence). The CDR3 loop spans 13 amino acids. The chain's CDR3 is CATDWTGNQPQHF. The CDR3, as DNA: TGTGCCACCGACTGGACAGGCAATCAGCCCCAGCATTTT.

A few counts support this clonotype. The rearrangement uses TRBV6-2 or TRBV6-3 and TRBJ2-7; no clear D. V was shortened by 7 bases and J by 9 bases, with 19 bases between the two germline ends. The CDR3 is made up of 13 amino acids. CDR1 MNHEY and CDR2 SVGEGT come from the germline V gene. CDR3 sequence: CASTLEGRSSQYF. CDR3 nucleotide sequence: TGTGCCAGCACCTTAGAAGGGCGGAGTTCGCAGTACTTC.